This T cell receptor (beta chain) was sequenced in a study of T cell responses to AZD1222 COVID-19 vaccine. Study observations and caveats: Baseline serostatus was positive in only a handful of AZD1222 recipients.

Assay: immunoSEQ multiplex PCR; the TCRdb copy retains only in-frame clones and omits some. The sample carries approximately 190,000 clones, under 95% recorded once. Regarding this clone: Its antigen is unknown.

The TCR sequence derives from an adult who received the AZD1222 COVID-19 vaccine. The sequencing used peripheral blood, collected 28 days after the second AZD1222 dose.

The chain's CDR3 is CASSRGLVINEKLFF. CDR3 nucleotides: TGTGCCAGCTCACGAGGGCTAGTCATCAATGAAAAACTGTTTTTT. The chain links TRBV18 to TRBJ1-4; D unclear. CDR1 and CDR2 from the germline V gene are KGHSH and LQKENI. V was trimmed by 4 bases and J by 5 bases, leaving 14 bases between them. The CDR3 runs to 15 residues.